The clone carrying this T cell receptor (beta chain) has just a few counts. Its antigen remains unknown. The data were obtained in a study of cytomegalovirus exposure and HLA in healthy donors. Vbeta (60) and Jbeta (13) primers were used in the PCR. Here immunoSEQ multiplex PCR was the method, and the copy in TCRdb shows in-frame clones only, minus some. This table holds some 130,000 clones, more than 8% found once. General observations from the study: Later analysis associated a missense DCLRE1C variant with TCR beta V- and J-gene trimming. In vitro checks showed that three CMV-associated chains really do target CMV antigens.

Material for sequencing was PBMCs. This sequence originates from a man in his fifties or sixties in good health and CMV-seronegative.

CDR3 loop: CASSLSPGGQGISSYNEQFF. The CDR3 DNA is TGTGCCAGCAGTTTATCCCCTGGGGGACAGGGGATAAGCTCCTACAATGAGCAGTTCTTC. The J gene is TRBJ2-1, the V gene TRBV27; 10 bases align to TRBD1. After removal of 0 bases from V and 0 bases from J, the junction contained 11 bases not matched to a gene. The CDR3 sequence is 20 residues long. Germline V CDR1 and CDR2: MNHEY, SMNVEV (reference sequence).